The 28 T cell receptor beta chains in this list originate from one sample, sequenced in a study of human T cells and chemical hapten exposure. Sample time point: patch test 2, 6 weeks after DPC sensitization. Treatment here: therapeutic diphenylcyclopropenone sensitization with weekly scalp DPC. One entry per CDR3 protein results from TCRdb running MiXCR on the RACE reads. The data contain about 350,000 distinct CDR3 sequences, about 6% of them singletons. The specimen comprised whole blood, sampled in connection with sensitization to the hapten diphenylcyclopropenone (DPC). These receptors all come from a woman aged 18 to 35 with alopecia areata. Some clones in this sample may be carry-over from other donors' samples.

This clonotype was recorded many times. This chain joins TRBV6-6 and TRBJ1-2; no reliable D call. The CDR3 contains 15 residues. The germline V and J ends were trimmed by 2 bases and 0 bases, with 10 bases remaining between them. Germline V CDR1 and CDR2: MNHNY, SVGAGI (reference sequence). The CDR3 loop is CASSYKDGANYGYTF. The CDR3 DNA reads as TGTGCCAGCAGTTACAAAGACGGAGCTAACTATGGCTACACCTTC.

There are many counts of this clonotype. The gene calls are TRBV6-5 and TRBJ1-5; possibly TRBD1 for D (5 bases). Trimming took 5 bases from V and 4 from J, leaving 15 bases between them. The germline V gene has CDR1 MNHEY and CDR2 SVGAGI. The CDR3 covers 15 residues. The DNA for the CDR3 is TGTGCCAGCAGTAGCCGGGACGCGAAAAATCAGCCCCAGCATTTT. It codes for CASSSRDAKNQPQHF.

This clonotype was recorded many times. This sequence joins TRBV5-5 and TRBJ1-2; 8 bases align to TRBD1. CDR3 length: 13 residues. J was trimmed by 2 bases and V by 7 bases; bases with no gene match: 4. Germline assignment: CDR1 SGHKS and CDR2 YYEKEE (reference sequence). CDR3 nucleotide sequence: TGTGCCAGCGGGGGACAGGAAAACTATGGCTACACCTTC. Translation: CASGGQENYGYTF.

This clonotype was recorded at least ten times. The chain is built from TRBV6-5 and TRBJ2-4, with TRBD1 as a possible D gene (6 bases). The CDR3 totals 15 residues. V was clipped by 4 bases and J by 7 bases, with 17 bases between them. Per the germline V gene, CDR1 is MNHEY and CDR2 is SVGAGI. The CDR3: CASSFSGEVGNIQYF. CDR3 sequence (DNA): TGTGCCAGCAGTTTCTCAGGGGAAGTGGGCAACATTCAGTACTTC.

This clonotype has just a few counts. The V call is TRBV18, the J call TRBJ1-4, with D perhaps TRBD1 (5 bases). The CDR3 loop spans 15 amino acids. In germline, CDR1 is KGHSH, CDR2 LQKENI. The V gene lost 3 bases and the J gene lost 0 bases, with 8 bases spanning the gap. The CDR3 spells CASSPGPSTNEKLFF. The CDR3 bases are TGTGCCAGCTCACCGGGACCTTCAACTAATGAAAAACTGTTTTTT.

The chain combines TRBV4-1 with TRBJ2-4, with 7 nucleotides matching TRBD1. V was clipped by 4 bases and J by 0 bases; unmatched bases: 12. The germline V gene has CDR1 MGHRA and CDR2 YSYEKL. The CDR3 contains 18 residues. The CDR3 loop is CASSPGQARGLAKNIQYF. The DNA for the CDR3 is TGCGCCAGCAGCCCCGGACAGGCTAGGGGTCTAGCCAAAAACATTCAGTACTTC.

A few counts support this clonotype. This sequence joins TRBV19 and TRBJ2-5; the match to TRBD1 covers 8 bases. From germline, CDR1 is LNHDA and CDR2 SQIVND (reference sequence). The V and J ends lost 3 bases and 4 bases, in that order; junction bases with no gene match: 1. CDR3 size: 13 residues. In DNA form, the CDR3 reads TGTGCCAGTAGTATCAGGGGGCGAGAGACCCAGTACTTC. Translating gives CASSIRGRETQYF.

This clonotype has a handful of counts. Here the CDR3 reads CASSAERQGSNTEAFF. In nucleotides, the CDR3 is TGCGCCAGCAGCGCCGAACGACAGGGCTCTAACACTGAAGCTTTCTTT. The V gene is TRBV5-1, the J gene TRBJ1-1; 7 bases fit TRBD1. Germline V gives CDR1 SGHRS, CDR2 YFSETQ. J gave up 2 bases and V 4 bases, and 11 bases lay outside the gene matches. The CDR3 covers 16 residues.

This chain links TRBV20-1 with TRBJ1-1; unclear D gene. Between the trimmed V and J ends, which lost 2 bases and 4 bases, there was a span of 17 bases. Germline CDR1 is DFQATT and CDR2 is SNEGSKA (reference sequence). The CDR3 runs to 15 residues. As DNA, the CDR3 is TGCAGTGCTAGACTGCTAAACGGACCGAGCACTGAAGCTTTCTTT. Translated, it gives CSARLLNGPSTEAFF.

The chain has TRBV5-1 and TRBJ2-5; TRBD1 matches 9 bases. From germline, CDR1 is SGHRS and CDR2 YFSETQ. Trimming cost V 4 bases and J 5 bases; bases outside gene matches: 9. CDR3 length equals 15 residues. DNA of the CDR3: TGCGCCAGCAGCCCGGGGGACAGGGACGGGGAGACCCAGTACTTC. Residues: CASSPGDRDGETQYF.

V is TRBV2 and J is TRBJ1-5, with a possible D match to TRBD1 (5 bases). Germline V gene lookup returns CDR1 SNHLY and CDR2 FYNNEI. The germline V and J ends were trimmed by 6 bases and 7 bases, with 13 bases remaining between them. The CDR3 sequence is 13 residues long. CDR3 bases: TGTGCCAGCAGCGGGACGGGGTCCCAGCCCCAGCATTTT. Amino acids: CASSGTGSQPQHF.

This clonotype was found a few times. The chain recombines TRBV27 with TRBJ2-7, with 15 bases that match TRBD2. The CDR3 has 14 amino acids. Trimming took 8 bases from V and 3 from J; bases not matched to a gene: 2. Germline V gene data show CDR1 as MNHEY and CDR2 as SMNVEV (reference sequence). CDR3 DNA sequence: TGTGCCAGCCGGGGACTAGCGGGGGGCTACGAGCAGTACTTC. This codes for CASRGLAGGYEQYF.

The rearrangement uses TRBV20-1 and TRBJ2-5; a possible D gene is TRBD2 (6 bases). Germline V CDR1 and CDR2: DFQATT, SNEGSKA (reference sequence). V was pared by 5 bases and J by 2 bases, with 15 bases between. The CDR3 runs 14 residues. CDR3 residues: CSAGLGGAQETQYF. In DNA form, the CDR3 reads TGCAGTGCTGGGCTGGGCGGGGCACAAGAGACCCAGTACTTC.

The rearrangement joins TRBV4-1 to TRBJ1-1, with D uncertain. V gave up 1 base and J gave up 3 bases, with 15 bases separating them. CDR3 length equals 16 residues. Germline lookup yields CDR1 MGHRA and CDR2 YSYEKL. This chain's CDR3 is CASSQGRPLKHTEAFF. The CDR3 DNA reads TGCGCCAGCAGCCAAGGCAGACCCCTAAAACACACTGAAGCTTTCTTT.

Ten or more counts support this clonotype. The chain carries TRBV3-1 and TRBJ2-3; D is ambiguous. Germline CDR1 LGHDT, CDR2 YNNKEL (reference sequence). This CDR3 has 12 residues. Trimming pared 4 bases from V and 6 bases from J, leaving 8 bases between. The CDR3 region has the DNA TGTGCCAGCAGCCTGATGCGGGATACGCAGTATTTT. It encodes CASSLMRDTQYF.

This chain connects TRBV5-4 to TRBJ1-1; TRBD1 agrees at 9 bases. The V segment lost 4 bases and the J segment 3 bases; nucleotides outside the gene matches: 13. CDR1 is SGHNT and CDR2 is YYREEE in the germline V gene (reference sequence). This CDR3 is built from 17 residues. The CDR3: CASSTPPGQGTHTEAFF. Written as DNA, the CDR3 is TGTGCCAGCAGCACGCCTCCGGGACAGGGCACACACACTGAAGCTTTCTTT. Supplemented by reference TRBV5-4 and TRBJ1-1, the full variable domain reads ETGVTQSPTHLIKTRGQQVTLRCSSQSGHNTVSWYQQALGQGPQFIFQYYREEENGRGNFPPRFSGLQFPNYSSELNVNALELDDSALYLCASSTPPGQGTHTEAFFGQGTRLTVV.

The chain joins TRBV7-9 to TRBJ2-7; D uncertain. Looked up from germline, CDR1 is SEHNR and CDR2 is FQNEAQ (reference sequence). Deletions cut 4 bases from V and 0 bases from J, with 10 bases between. This CDR3 comprises 14 residues. CDR3 sequence: CASSSDRISYEQYF. CDR3 nucleotide sequence: TGTGCCAGCAGCTCGGACCGGATCTCCTACGAGCAGTACTTC.

This clonotype occurred many times. This rearrangement joins TRBV6-5 to TRBJ1-1; D uncertain. Germline V gene sequence: CDR1 MNHEY, CDR2 SVGAGI. V was clipped by 2 bases and J by 5 bases, with 12 bases between them. This CDR3 is 14 amino acids long. CDR3 bases: TGTGCCAGCAGTTACAATTGGGGTCCGACTGAAGCTTTCTTT. It encodes CASSYNWGPTEAFF.

In its sample, this clonotype was seen many times. This chain joins TRBV7-2 and TRBJ2-3; no definite D call. V gave up 6 bases and J gave up 1 base, with 8 bases separating them. Germline V CDR1 and CDR2: SGHTA, FQGNSA. CDR3 length: 13 amino acids. The DNA of the CDR3 is TGTGCCAGCAGTGGGCGCGGCACAGATACGCAGTATTTT. Translating it yields CASSGRGTDTQYF.

V gene TRBV7-6 combines with J gene TRBJ2-3, with a weak D call TRBD2 (7 bases). CDR3 length: 12 residues. Germline V gene data show CDR1 as SGHVS and CDR2 as FNYEAQ. V dropped 11 bases and J dropped 0 bases, with 9 bases sitting between them. The DNA for the CDR3 is TGTGCCGGGGGGGCTAGCACAGATACGCAGTATTTT. This codes for CAGGASTDTQYF.

V usage is TRBV29-1 and J usage is TRBJ2-1; 14 nucleotides match TRBD2. CDR1 SQVTM and CDR2 ANQGSEA come from the germline V gene. The CDR3 has 15 amino acids. V shed 2 bases, J shed 4 bases, and the junction held 1 base outside the gene matches. CDR3 protein: CSVERTSGGYNEQFF. The CDR3 DNA reads as TGCAGCGTTGAAAGGACTAGCGGGGGGTACAATGAGCAGTTCTTC.

The rearrangement uses TRBV3-1 and TRBJ2-3; possibly TRBD2 for D (6 bases). This CDR3 is 16 amino acids long. In germline, CDR1 is LGHDT, CDR2 YNNKEL (reference sequence). V lost 1 base and J lost 4, with 15 bases in between. Written as DNA, the CDR3 is TGTGCCAGCAGCCAAGTCAGTAGCGGCGGGGCAGATACGCAGTATTTT. Translated, it gives CASSQVSSGGADTQYF.

The rearrangement uses TRBV5-8 and TRBJ1-2, with TRBD1 matching 9 bases. Germline assignment: CDR1 SGHTS and CDR2 YDEGEE. There are 16 residues in the CDR3. The ends lost 0 bases at V and 2 bases at J; junction bases unmatched: 5. As DNA, the CDR3 is TGTGCCAGCAGCTTGGACAGGGGGCGCGACAACTATGGCTACACCTTC. This codes for CASSLDRGRDNYGYTF.

The chain has TRBV20-1 and TRBJ2-3; 12 nucleotides match TRBD2. Germline CDR1 reads DFQATT; CDR2 reads SNEGSKA (reference sequence). The CDR3 length is 19 residues. V lost 3 bases, J lost 3 bases, and 16 bases stayed unmatched. The CDR3 loop reads CSASQASGGALKETDTQYF. The CDR3, as DNA: TGCAGTGCTAGTCAGGCTAGCGGGGGGGCCTTGAAAGAAACAGATACGCAGTATTTT.

The CDR3 spells CASTRTGRGTDTQYF. The CDR3 DNA follows: TGTGCCAGCACCCGAACAGGGAGGGGCACAGATACGCAGTATTTT. J is TRBJ2-3 and V is TRBV6-5; possibly TRBD2 for D (7 bases). Per the germline V gene, CDR1 is MNHEY and CDR2 is SVGAGI. V gave up 7 bases and J gave up 1 base, with 15 bases separating them. The CDR3 is 15 residues long.

This clonotype showed up just a few times. The chain carries TRBV6-5 and TRBJ2-3, with D possibly being TRBD1 (5 bases). The CDR3 totals 16 residues. Trimming stripped 0 bases from V and 1 base from J, with 11 bases between. Germline CDR1 reads MNHEY; CDR2 reads SVGAGI. DNA of the CDR3: TGTGCCAGCAGTTACTCGATCCCAGGGCGCACAGATACGCAGTATTTT. This sequence encodes CASSYSIPGRTDTQYF.

This chain links TRBV20-1 with TRBJ1-1, with TRBD1 matching over 7 bases. Per the germline V gene, CDR1 is DFQATT and CDR2 is SNEGSKA (reference sequence). V shed 0 bases and J 5 bases; nucleotides not matched to a gene: 9. This CDR3 spans 15 amino acids. The CDR3 nucleotides are TGCAGTGCTAGAGATTCTAGGACAGGAGGGACTGAAGCTTTCTTT. Protein: CSARDSRTGGTEAFF.

This clonotype was found a few times. The gene calls are TRBV7-2 and TRBJ1-1; D remains ambiguous. Deletions cut 5 bases from V and 4 bases from J, with 17 bases between. The germline gives CDR1 SGHTA, CDR2 FQGNSA. CDR3 length equals 15 residues. Written as DNA, the CDR3 is TGTGCCAGCAGCCGAAATCGGGGTGGTCGCACTGAAGCTTTCTTT. Protein sequence: CASSRNRGGRTEAFF. The full variable domain, rest sourced from reference TRBV7-2 and TRBJ1-1, is GAGVSQSPSNKVTEKGKDVELRCDPISGHTALYWYRQSLGQGLEFLIYFQGNSAPDKSGLPSDRFSAERTGGSVSTLTIQRTQQEDSAVYLCASSRNRGGRTEAFFGQGTRLTVV.